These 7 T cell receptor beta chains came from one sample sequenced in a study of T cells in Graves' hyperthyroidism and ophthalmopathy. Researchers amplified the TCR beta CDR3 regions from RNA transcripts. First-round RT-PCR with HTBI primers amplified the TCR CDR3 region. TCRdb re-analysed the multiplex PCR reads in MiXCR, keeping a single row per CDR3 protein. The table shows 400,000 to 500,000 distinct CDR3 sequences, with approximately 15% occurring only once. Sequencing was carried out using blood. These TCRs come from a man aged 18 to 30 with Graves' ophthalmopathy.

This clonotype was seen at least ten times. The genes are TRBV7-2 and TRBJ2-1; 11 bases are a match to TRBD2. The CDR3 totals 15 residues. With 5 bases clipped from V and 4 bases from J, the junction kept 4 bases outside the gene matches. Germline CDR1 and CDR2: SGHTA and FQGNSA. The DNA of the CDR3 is TGTGCCAGCAGCGCGGGACTAGCGGAGTACAATGAGCAGTTCTTC. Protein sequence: CASSAGLAEYNEQFF.

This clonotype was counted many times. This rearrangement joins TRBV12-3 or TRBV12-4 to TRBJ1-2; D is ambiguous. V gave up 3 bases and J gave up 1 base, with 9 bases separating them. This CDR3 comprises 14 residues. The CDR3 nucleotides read TGTGCCAGCAGTTTGGGCAGCCGTAACTATGGCTACACCTTC. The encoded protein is CASSLGSRNYGYTF.

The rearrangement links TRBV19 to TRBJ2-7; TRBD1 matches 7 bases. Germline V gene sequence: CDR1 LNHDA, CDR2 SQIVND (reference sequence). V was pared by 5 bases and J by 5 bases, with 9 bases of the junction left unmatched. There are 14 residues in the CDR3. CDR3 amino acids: CASSSRDSTHEQYF. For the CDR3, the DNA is TGTGCCAGTAGTTCCCGGGACAGCACCCACGAGCAGTACTTC.

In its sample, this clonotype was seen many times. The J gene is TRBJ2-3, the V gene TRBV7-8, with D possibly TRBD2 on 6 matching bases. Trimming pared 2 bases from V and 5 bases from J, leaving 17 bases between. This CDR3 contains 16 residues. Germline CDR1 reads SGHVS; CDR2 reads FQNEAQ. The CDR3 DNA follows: TGTGCCAGCAGCTTATGGGCGGGGCCACCACAAGATACGCAGTATTTT. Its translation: CASSLWAGPPQDTQYF.

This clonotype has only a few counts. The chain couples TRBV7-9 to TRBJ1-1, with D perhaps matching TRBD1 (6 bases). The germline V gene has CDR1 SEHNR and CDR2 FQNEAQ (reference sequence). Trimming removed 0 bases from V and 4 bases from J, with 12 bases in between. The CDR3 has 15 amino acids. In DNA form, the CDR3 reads TGTGCCAGCAGCTTAGCGATGGCAGGGGTCACTGAAGCTTTCTTT. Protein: CASSLAMAGVTEAFF.

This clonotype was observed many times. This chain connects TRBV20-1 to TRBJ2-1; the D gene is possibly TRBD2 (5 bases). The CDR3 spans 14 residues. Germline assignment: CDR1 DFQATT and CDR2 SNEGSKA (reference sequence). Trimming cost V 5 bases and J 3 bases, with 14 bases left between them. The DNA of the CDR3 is TGCAGTGCTCACCCGCGGGTAGTCTACAATGAGCAGTTCTTC. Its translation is CSAHPRVVYNEQFF.

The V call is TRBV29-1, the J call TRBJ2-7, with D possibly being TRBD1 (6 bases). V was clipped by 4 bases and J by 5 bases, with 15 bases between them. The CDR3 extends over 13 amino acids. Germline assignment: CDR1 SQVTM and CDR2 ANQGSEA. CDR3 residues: CSVARLGGDEQYF. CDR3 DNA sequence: TGCAGCGTTGCGCGACTTGGGGGCGACGAGCAGTACTTC.